What follows describes a single T cell receptor (beta chain). This specimen comes from a study of T cells after yellow fever vaccination. V was pared by 0 bases and J by 9 bases, with 10 bases of the junction left unmatched. The germline V gene encodes CDR1 LGHDT and CDR2 YNNKEL (reference sequence). CDR3 size: 16 residues. TCRdb reprocessed the 5' RACE reads via MiXCR and lists one record per CDR3 protein. This sample yields roughly 400,000 distinct CDR3 sequences, of which approximately 19% are seen a single time; roughly a sixth belongs to the top ten. This receptor was taken from a man aged 18 to 30 who received the YFV17D yellow fever vaccine. The chain carries TRBV3-1 and TRBJ2-5; 10 nucleotides agree with TRBD2. The sequences come from PBMCs, collected before the yellow fever booster vaccination. The CDR3 DNA reads as TGTGCCAGCAGCCAAGAAGTAGGACTAGCGGATTCGGCCCAGTACTTC. Translation gives CASSQEVGLADSAQYF.